These T cell receptor beta chains were read from a single sample in a study of cytomegalovirus exposure and HLA in healthy donors. Clones were sequenced by immunoSEQ multiplex PCR, and TCRdb holds only the in-frame ones, with some missing. Of 100,000 or so clones listed, about 86% are singletons. The sample consisted of PBMCs. These receptors were collected from a woman under 30 in good health and CMV-seropositive. CDR3s include the opening cysteine and the closing phenylalanine or tryptophan.

V | CDR3
TRBV4-1 | CASSQDYGQHQPQHF
TRBV7-9 | CASSSSGDRGRYYEQYF
TRBV28 | CAEGGGSFYEQYF
TRBV28 | CASSVPGQLSNQPQHF
TRBV7-8 | CASSQREQRGEQFF
TRBV9 | CASSPPPEETEAFF
TRBV2 | CASDIAGGGNQPQHF
TRBV6-5 | CASSEIGPEYGYTF
TRBV7-3 | CASSLKSGRASDTGELFF
TRBV28 | CASSSLAGVSEQYF
TRBV7-9 | CASSLAGLAYNEQFF
TRBV5-6 | CASSSQQETQYF